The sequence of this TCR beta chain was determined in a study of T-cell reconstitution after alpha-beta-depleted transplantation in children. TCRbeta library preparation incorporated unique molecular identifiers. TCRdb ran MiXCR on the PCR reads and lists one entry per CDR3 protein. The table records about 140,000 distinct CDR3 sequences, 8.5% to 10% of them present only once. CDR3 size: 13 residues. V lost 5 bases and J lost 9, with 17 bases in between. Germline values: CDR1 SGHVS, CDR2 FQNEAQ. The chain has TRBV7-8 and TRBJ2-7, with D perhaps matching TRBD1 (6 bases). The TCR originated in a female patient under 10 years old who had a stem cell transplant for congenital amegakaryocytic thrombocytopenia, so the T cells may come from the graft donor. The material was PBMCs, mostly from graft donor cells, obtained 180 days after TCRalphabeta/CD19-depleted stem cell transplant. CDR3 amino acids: CASSQQTGYGQYF. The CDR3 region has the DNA TGTGCCAGCAGCCAACAAACAGGGTATGGGCAGTACTTC.